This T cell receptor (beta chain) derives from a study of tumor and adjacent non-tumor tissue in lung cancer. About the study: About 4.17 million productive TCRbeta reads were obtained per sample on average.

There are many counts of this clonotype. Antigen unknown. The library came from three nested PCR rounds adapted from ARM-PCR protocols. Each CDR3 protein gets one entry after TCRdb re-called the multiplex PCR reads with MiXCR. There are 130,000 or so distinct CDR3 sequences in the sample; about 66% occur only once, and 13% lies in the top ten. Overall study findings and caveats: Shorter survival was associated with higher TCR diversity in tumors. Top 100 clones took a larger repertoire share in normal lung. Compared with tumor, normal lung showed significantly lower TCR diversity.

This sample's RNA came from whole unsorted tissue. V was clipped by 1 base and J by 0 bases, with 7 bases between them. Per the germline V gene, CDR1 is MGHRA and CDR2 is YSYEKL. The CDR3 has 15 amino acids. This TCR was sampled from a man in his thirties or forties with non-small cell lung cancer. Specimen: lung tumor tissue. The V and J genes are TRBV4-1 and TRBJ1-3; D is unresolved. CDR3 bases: TGCGCCAGCAGCCAAGCTATAACCTCTGGAAACACCATATATTTT. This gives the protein CASSQAITSGNTIYF.